One and the same sample provided the 26 T cell receptor beta chains below, sequenced in a study of shared clonotypes between healthy human individuals. Generated by immunoSEQ multiplex PCR, the TCRdb table keeps only in-frame clones and is missing some. The repertoire holds 470,000 or so clones, roughly 80% seen once, with around 12% in the top ten. The sample was PBMCs. The origin of the receptors is a woman between 35 and 50 years old in good health. Some clones in this sample may be carry-over from other donors' samples.

As regards this clone: This clone may be a read error of a much larger clone one base away. The V and J genes are TRBV7-2 and TRBJ2-5; D remains ambiguous. CDR1 SGHTA and CDR2 FQGNSA come from the germline V gene. This CDR3 is 14 amino acids long. V was pared by 1 base and J by 7 bases, with 13 bases between. CDR3 sequence reads: CASSLDPPPRTQYF. The CDR3 bases are TGTGCCAGCAGCTTAGATCCCCCGCCGAGGACCCAGTACTTC.

This clone was found a few times. This chain connects TRBV6-1 to TRBJ2-5; maybe TRBD2 (5 bases). The end of the DNA is better explained by TRBJ2-7, so the J call may be wrong. The CDR3 loop spans 14 amino acids. Germline loops: CDR1 MNHNS, CDR2 SASEGT. In nucleotides, the CDR3 is TGTGCCACCCGGGAATGGGGTGCCCAGAACGAGCAGTACTTC. It codes for CATREWGAQNEQYF.

This chain connects TRBV4-1 to TRBJ1-5; D uncertain. Looked up from germline, CDR1 is MGHRA and CDR2 is YSYEKL. This CDR3 contains 13 residues. V was cut by 8 bases and J by 3 bases, with 11 bases left in between. The CDR3 region is CASSPDPNQPQHF. In DNA form, the CDR3 reads TGCGCCAGCTCACCGGACCCCAATCAGCCCCAGCATTTT.

The chain has TRBV7-3 and TRBJ2-2; D gene unclear. CDR1 and CDR2 (germline): SGHTA, FQGTGA. The CDR3 contains 16 residues. Trimming pared 1 base from V and 2 bases from J, leaving 11 bases between. DNA of the CDR3: TGTGCCAGCAGCTTAAGACCTGACCTAAACACCGGGGAGCTGTTTTTT. Translation gives CASSLRPDLNTGELFF. The full variable domain, rest sourced from reference TRBV7-3 and TRBJ2-2, is GAGVSQTPSNKVTEKGKYVELRCDPISGHTALYWYRQSLGQGPEFLIYFQGTGAADDSGLPNDRFFAVRPEGSVSTLKIQRTERGDSAVYLCASSLRPDLNTGELFFGEGSRLTVL.

The V gene is TRBV11-2, the J gene TRBJ2-2; possibly TRBD1 for D (6 bases). The CDR3 consists of 16 residues. Trimming stripped 5 bases from V and 0 bases from J, with 13 bases between. CDR1 is SGHAT and CDR2 is FQNNGV in the germline V gene. Written as DNA, the CDR3 is TGTGCCAGCAGCCGCAGGGGTTACGCGAACACCGGGGAGCTGTTTTTT. Translating it yields CASSRRGYANTGELFF.

This clone was counted ten times or more. The chain links TRBV27 to TRBJ1-1; D may be TRBD1 (5 bases). The germline V gene encodes CDR1 MNHEY and CDR2 SMNVEV (reference sequence). Deletions cut 10 bases from V and 1 base from J, with 7 bases between. The CDR3 has 11 amino acids. CDR3 sequence (DNA): TGTGCCAAGACAGAGAACACTGAAGCTTTCTTT. It yields the protein CAKTENTEAFF.

The rearrangement joins TRBV19 to TRBJ2-7, with D possibly TRBD1 on 6 matching bases. The germline gives CDR1 LNHDA, CDR2 SQIVND (reference sequence). The CDR3 sequence is 12 residues long. Trimming took off 5 bases at V and 1 base at J, with 6 bases between the two ends. The CDR3 DNA sequence: TGTGCCAGTAGTGACAGGTCCTACGAGCAGTACTTC. This sequence encodes CASSDRSYEQYF.

The table lists this clone with a count of one. V usage is TRBV6-5 and J usage is TRBJ1-4, with D possibly being TRBD1 (5 bases). This CDR3 has 16 amino acids. CDR1 is MNHEY and CDR2 is SVGAGI in the germline V gene. The V end lost 0 bases, the J end lost 6 bases, and 14 bases lay between the germline ends. The CDR3 loop is CASSYSGGAGDEKLFF. Here the CDR3 DNA reads TGTGCCAGCAGTTACTCGGGTGGGGCCGGAGATGAAAAACTGTTTTTT.

The chain combines TRBV18 with TRBJ1-3; D gene unclear. CDR3 length equals 18 residues. Germline V gene sequence: CDR1 KGHSH, CDR2 LQKENI. Trimming took 0 bases from V and 0 from J, leaving 15 bases between them. The CDR3 bases are TGTGCCAGCTCACCACCGTATCTGTTCGGGTACTCTGGAAACACCATATATTTT. Amino acid sequence: CASSPPYLFGYSGNTIYF.

This clone appeared many times. This sample also contains other DNA sequences that code for the same CDR3. This rearrangement joins TRBV27 to TRBJ2-7; 9 nucleotides line up with TRBD1. The CDR3 is made up of 15 amino acids. V lost 4 bases, J lost 11 bases, and 15 bases stayed unmatched. Germline CDR1 reads MNHEY; CDR2 reads SMNVEV (reference sequence). CDR3 loop: CASSSLSGQGRIKYF. The DNA of the CDR3 is TGTGCCAGCAGTTCCCTCTCCGGACAGGGGAGAATAAAGTACTTC.

The rearrangement joins TRBV20-1 to TRBJ2-1, with no clear D. The CDR3 runs to 10 residues. Germline V gene lookup returns CDR1 DFQATT and CDR2 SNEGSKA (reference sequence). V gave up 7 bases and J gave up 7 bases, with 8 bases separating them. The CDR3 is CSGGFNEQFF. CDR3 nucleotides: TGCAGTGGGGGATTTAATGAGCAGTTCTTC.

This clone has only one observation. This rearrangement joins TRBV5-1 to TRBJ2-2; no clear D gene. Trimming took off 2 bases at V and 2 bases at J, with 4 bases between the two ends. Germline V CDR1 and CDR2: SGHRS, YFSETQ. This CDR3 contains 13 residues. CDR3 amino acids: CASSFGNTGELFF. DNA of the CDR3: TGCGCCAGCAGCTTCGGAAACACCGGGGAGCTGTTTTTT.

This clone was observed a single time. The chain combines TRBV10-3 with TRBJ2-2; D may be TRBD2 (6 bases). V gave up 7 bases and J gave up 5 bases, with 23 bases separating them. The V gene's germline CDR1 is ENHRY and CDR2 SYGVKD. The CDR3 contains 17 residues. CDR3 in DNA: TGTGCCATCAAGGGAGGTGATCCGGGGGTTAATACCGGGGAGCTGTTTTTT. Protein sequence: CAIKGGDPGVNTGELFF.

CDR3 in amino acids: CASSGEGQTFSSNQPQHF. Here the CDR3 DNA reads TGTGCCAGCAGTGGGGAGGGACAGACTTTTTCCAGCAATCAGCCCCAGCATTTT. J is TRBJ1-5 and V is TRBV2; TRBD1 agrees at 7 bases. This CDR3 comprises 18 residues. The junction had 13 bases not matched to a gene; V was cut back by 4 bases and J by 1 base. CDR1 is SNHLY and CDR2 is FYNNEI in the germline V gene.

This clone was picked up a small number of times. The J gene is TRBJ2-7, the V gene TRBV11-1; 9 positions agree with TRBD1. Germline CDR1 reads SGHAT; CDR2 reads FQDESV (reference sequence). CDR3 length: 14 residues. The V and J ends lost 5 bases and 6 bases, in that order; junction bases with no gene match: 8. The CDR3 spells CASSPRDRVVEQYF. The CDR3 nucleotides read TGTGCCAGCAGCCCCCGGGACAGGGTTGTCGAGCAGTACTTC. Based on the CDR3 plus reference TRBV11-1 and TRBJ2-7, the full variable domain is EAEVAQSPRYKITEKSQAVAFWCDPISGHATLYWYRQILGQGPELLVQFQDESVVDDSQLPKDRFSAERLKGVDSTLKIQPAELGDSAMYLCASSPRDRVVEQYFGPGTRLTVT.

This clone was observed a handful of times. This chain connects TRBV7-9 to TRBJ2-7; TRBD2 might be the D (6 bases). The V gene lost 8 bases and the J gene lost 0 bases, with 14 bases spanning the gap. This CDR3 contains 14 residues. Per the germline V gene, CDR1 is SEHNR and CDR2 is FQNEAQ (reference sequence). The CDR3 loop is CASCREPSSYEQYF. The CDR3 DNA reads TGTGCCAGCTGTCGGGAGCCAAGCTCCTACGAGCAGTACTTC.

This sequence joins TRBV18 and TRBJ2-2, with TRBD1 matching 9 bases. CDR3 length: 15 amino acids. Per germline, CDR1 KGHSH and CDR2 LQKENI. Losses at the gene ends were 3 bases for V and 6 bases for J; bases not matched to a gene: 5. The CDR3: CASSPDRGVAGELFF. CDR3 sequence (DNA): TGTGCCAGCTCACCGGACAGGGGTGTGGCCGGGGAGCTGTTTTTT.

The chain couples TRBV7-9 to TRBJ2-1, with D perhaps given as TRBD1 or TRBD2 (5 bases each). V dropped 6 bases and J dropped 8 bases, with 8 bases sitting between them. Germline values: CDR1 SEHNR, CDR2 FQNEAQ (reference sequence). The CDR3 covers 11 residues. As DNA, the CDR3 is TGTGCCAGCAGGCTGGGGGATGAGCAGTTCTTC. Its protein product is CASRLGDEQFF. Full variable domain (rest looked up from reference TRBV7-9 and TRBJ2-1): DTGVSQNPRHKITKRGQNVTFRCDPISEHNRLYWYRQTLGQGPEFLTYFQNEAQLEKSRLLSDRFSAERPKGSFSTLEIQRTEQGDSAMYLCASRLGDEQFFGPGTRLTVL.

This chain links TRBV5-5 with TRBJ2-7; 7 nucleotides line up with TRBD1. The germline V gene encodes CDR1 SGHKS and CDR2 YYEKEE (reference sequence). Germline trimming cut 4 bases from V and 5 bases from J; bases unmatched to any gene: 0. This CDR3 region has 11 residues. CDR3 amino acids: CASSRGHEQYF. CDR3 DNA: TGTGCCAGCAGCAGGGGGCACGAGCAGTACTTC. Complete variable domain (other parts from reference TRBV5-5 and TRBJ2-7): DAGVTQSPTHLIKTRGQQVTLRCSPISGHKSVSWYQQVLGQGPQFIFQYYEKEERGRGNFPDRFSARQFPNYSSELNVNALLLGDSALYLCASSRGHEQYFGPGTRLTVT.

V and J are TRBV7-3 and TRBJ2-7; 9 bases fit TRBD2. V gave up 2 bases and J gave up 6 bases; unmatched junction bases: 8. From germline, CDR1 is SGHTA and CDR2 FQGTGA. This CDR3 contains 15 residues. The CDR3: CASSLGGSGRSEQYF. DNA for the CDR3: TGTGCCAGCAGCTTAGGGGGTAGCGGGAGATCCGAGCAGTACTTC.

This chain links TRBV5-1 with TRBJ2-3; TRBD1 matches 7 bases. Trimming at V came to 5 bases and at J to 2 bases, leaving 8 bases not matched to a gene. The CDR3 consists of 15 residues. Germline CDR1 reads SGHRS; CDR2 reads YFSETQ. The CDR3 spells CASSSGQAPTDTQYF. The CDR3, as DNA: TGCGCCAGCAGTTCCGGACAGGCCCCCACAGATACGCAGTATTTT.

This clone has just a few counts. V gene TRBV18 combines with J gene TRBJ1-6; no clear D. In germline, CDR1 is KGHSH, CDR2 LQKENI. Trimming took off 2 bases at V and 5 bases at J, with 7 bases between the two ends. The CDR3 is 14 amino acids. CDR3 bases: TGTGCCAGCTCACCAAGGGAAGATAATTCACCCCTCCACTTT. It yields the protein CASSPREDNSPLHF.

This chain joins TRBV27 and TRBJ2-1; 8 nucleotides line up with TRBD2. V shed 2 bases, J shed 8 bases, and the junction held 2 bases outside the gene matches. The germline CDR1 and CDR2 sequences are MNHEY and SMNVEV (reference sequence). The CDR3 is 13 amino acids. CDR3 protein: CASSLREGDEQFF. CDR3 in DNA: TGTGCCAGCAGTTTACGGGAGGGAGATGAGCAGTTCTTC.

The chain's CDR3 is CASSLGDRVAYNEQFF. CDR3 DNA sequence: TGTGCCAGCAGCCTCGGAGACAGGGTCGCCTACAATGAGCAGTTCTTC. The chain recombines TRBV5-6 with TRBJ2-1; TRBD1 agrees at 7 bases. There are 16 residues in the CDR3. Germline V gene lookup returns CDR1 SGHDT and CDR2 YYEEEE. Trimming took 4 bases from V and 2 from J; bases not matched to a gene: 9.

This clone was recorded a few times. J is TRBJ2-6 and V is TRBV4-1, with TRBD2 as a possible D gene (7 bases). CDR1 is MGHRA and CDR2 is YSYEKL in the germline V gene. The CDR3 consists of 16 residues. The V and J ends lost 3 bases and 3 bases respectively, with 12 bases between them. DNA of the CDR3: TGCGCCAGCAGCCAGGGAGGGGGAGGTGGGGCCAACGTCCTGACTTTC. As protein: CASSQGGGGGANVLTF.

This chain links TRBV13 with TRBJ2-2, with TRBD1 matching 7 bases. Unmatched junction bases numbered 3, after V lost 5 bases and J lost 0 bases. Germline CDR1 reads PRHDT; CDR2 reads FYEKMQ (reference sequence). The CDR3 runs to 15 residues. The CDR3 protein is CASSQGTANTGELFF. The DNA of the CDR3 is TGTGCCAGCAGCCAAGGGACAGCGAACACCGGGGAGCTGTTTTTT.